These T cell receptor beta chains were read from a single sample in a study of blood T cell repertoires in COVID-19. The data were produced by immunoSEQ multiplex PCR, yet TCRdb's version contains in-frame clones alone and is incomplete. The sample has fewer than 250,000 clones, around 90% seen once; the top ten hold about 7%. The sample consisted of PBMCs or T cells enriched from blood (not recorded which). The receptors were sampled from a man younger than 40 in a cohort exposed to, infected with or recovered from COVID-19 (not recorded which). Both conserved end residues are part of each CDR3. Each record gives: J gene, CDR3 length, D gene, clone size, V gene, CDR3 DNA, CDR3 protein. D genes are given only for firm matches. Expanded clones get a size class; other rows say once, few or many, or leave the size out.

j_gene: TRBJ2-5; len: 16; d_gene: NA; abundance: NA; v_gene: TRBV5-1; CDR3nt: TGCGCCAGCAGTCCAAAGGGGAAGGGGCAGGGGGAGACCCAGTACTTC; CDR3aa: CASSPKGKGQGETQYF
j_gene: TRBJ2-7; len: 16; d_gene: TRBD1; abundance: once; v_gene: TRBV28; CDR3nt: TGTGCCAGCAGCCCTGTTGGACAGGGGGCCTCCTACGAGCAGTACTTC; CDR3aa: CASSPVGQGASYEQYF
j_gene: TRBJ1-2; len: 17; d_gene: NA; abundance: NA; v_gene: TRBV6-4; CDR3nt: TGTGCCAGCAGTGACACCAGTCCGGCGGCCTTGAACTATGGCTACACCTTC; CDR3aa: CASSDTSPAALNYGYTF
j_gene: TRBJ2-7; len: 12; d_gene: TRBD1; abundance: NA; v_gene: TRBV2; CDR3nt: TGTGCCAGCAGTGGAGGGACAGAAGAGCAGTACTTC; CDR3aa: CASSGGTEEQYF
j_gene: TRBJ2-4; len: 16; d_gene: NA; abundance: NA; v_gene: TRBV7-8; CDR3nt: TGTGCCAGCAGCCTAAGGGCAGGGCCAGCCAAAAACATTCAGTACTTC; CDR3aa: CASSLRAGPAKNIQYF
j_gene: TRBJ2-7; len: 12; d_gene: NA; abundance: once; v_gene: TRBV7-9; CDR3nt: TGTGCCAGCAGTCTACAGGTCCACGAGCAGTACTTC; CDR3aa: CASSLQVHEQYF
j_gene: TRBJ2-3; len: 18; d_gene: TRBD2; abundance: NA; v_gene: TRBV18; CDR3nt: TGTGCCAGCTCACCACCGAGATCTAGCGGGAGGATCGCAGATACGCAGTATTTT; CDR3aa: CASSPPRSSGRIADTQYF
j_gene: TRBJ2-5; len: 16; d_gene: TRBD2; abundance: NA; v_gene: TRBV7-9; CDR3nt: TGTGCCAGCAGGCTGGGACTAGGGAGATTTCAAGAGACCCAGTACTTC; CDR3aa: CASRLGLGRFQETQYF
j_gene: TRBJ1-4; len: 17; d_gene: TRBD1; abundance: once; v_gene: TRBV4-1; CDR3nt: TGCGCCAGCAGCCCTTGGACAGGGGGCGCGTCTAATGAAAAACTGTTTTTT; CDR3aa: CASSPWTGGASNEKLFF
j_gene: TRBJ1-2; len: 17; d_gene: NA; abundance: NA; v_gene: TRBV28; CDR3nt: TGTGCCAGCAGCCAAAAGGGACTCAGGAACCTTGACTATGGCTACACCTTC; CDR3aa: CASSQKGLRNLDYGYTF
j_gene: TRBJ2-7; len: 18; d_gene: NA; abundance: NA; v_gene: TRBV21-1; CDR3nt: TGTGCCAGCAGGGATACCCAAAGATGGGGGACTAGCCTCTACGAGCAGTACTTC; CDR3aa: CASRDTQRWGTSLYEQYF
j_gene: TRBJ2-7; len: 17; d_gene: TRBD1; abundance: NA; v_gene: TRBV28; CDR3nt: TGTGCCAGCAGTTTATCCGGGCTCGACAGGGGCGGGTGGGAGCAGTACTTC; CDR3aa: CASSLSGLDRGGWEQYF
j_gene: TRBJ1-1; len: 16; d_gene: TRBD1; abundance: NA; v_gene: TRBV5-8; CDR3nt: TGTGCCAGCAGCTACAGATGGACAGGCGAGAACACTGAAGCTTTCTTT; CDR3aa: CASSYRWTGENTEAFF
j_gene: TRBJ2-5; len: 15; d_gene: TRBD1; abundance: NA; v_gene: TRBV27; CDR3nt: TGTGCCAGCAGTTTGACAGGGGGCGCATCAGAGACCCAGTACTTC; CDR3aa: CASSLTGGASETQYF
j_gene: TRBJ2-1; len: 14; d_gene: NA; abundance: NA; v_gene: TRBV3-1/TRBV3-2; CDR3nt: TGTGCCAGCAGCCCTTCACAGGGCTACAATGAGCAGTTCTTC; CDR3aa: CASSPSQGYNEQFF
j_gene: TRBJ1-2; len: 14; d_gene: NA; abundance: NA; v_gene: TRBV5-6; CDR3nt: TGTGCCAGCAGCTTGGAAACAGGCCGCTATGGCTACACCTTC; CDR3aa: CASSLETGRYGYTF
j_gene: TRBJ2-1; len: 15; d_gene: TRBD1; abundance: NA; v_gene: TRBV24-1; CDR3nt: TGTGCCACCAGTGGCTGGCAGGGGGCTTCGTTCGTCCAGTTCTTC; CDR3aa: CATSGWQGASFVQFF
j_gene: TRBJ1-2; len: 15; d_gene: TRBD1; abundance: NA; v_gene: TRBV5-4; CDR3nt: TGTGCCAGCAGCTTGGCCGGGACAGCCTCAGGTGGCTACACCTTC; CDR3aa: CASSLAGTASGGYTF
j_gene: TRBJ2-3; len: 12; d_gene: NA; abundance: NA; v_gene: TRBV28; CDR3nt: TGTGCCAGCAGTAATTATTTCCATACGCAGTATTTT; CDR3aa: CASSNYFHTQYF
j_gene: TRBJ1-4; len: 12; d_gene: NA; abundance: NA; v_gene: TRBV6-5; CDR3nt: TGTGCCAGCAGCGTACTCGGGGAAGGACTGTTTTTT; CDR3aa: CASSVLGEGLFF
j_gene: TRBJ2-1; len: 16; d_gene: TRBD2; abundance: NA; v_gene: TRBV27; CDR3nt: TGTGCCAGCAGTGGAGCACTAGCGGGAGGGCCGGGTGAGCAGTTCTTC; CDR3aa: CASSGALAGGPGEQFF
j_gene: TRBJ1-2; len: 15; d_gene: NA; abundance: once; v_gene: TRBV6-5; CDR3nt: TGTGCCAGCAGGCCACTCGATCACGCTAACTATGGCTACACCTTC; CDR3aa: CASRPLDHANYGYTF
j_gene: TRBJ2-4; len: 16; d_gene: TRBD1; abundance: NA; v_gene: TRBV7-9; CDR3nt: TGTGCCAGCAGCTTACCCGGGACAGAGCCGTGGGGCATTCAGTACTTC; CDR3aa: CASSLPGTEPWGIQYF
j_gene: TRBJ2-7; len: 14; d_gene: TRBD1; abundance: NA; v_gene: TRBV28; CDR3nt: TGTGCCAGCAGTTCCCCGGGACAGCACTACGAGCAGTACTTC; CDR3aa: CASSSPGQHYEQYF
j_gene: TRBJ2-3; len: 15; d_gene: TRBD2; abundance: NA; v_gene: TRBV5-1; CDR3nt: TGCGCCAGCAGCTTGGGAGGCGGGGGGCAGGATACGCAGTATTTT; CDR3aa: CASSLGGGGQDTQYF